These T cell receptor beta chains were read from a single sample in a study of blood T cell repertoires in COVID-19. The protocol was immunoSEQ multiplex PCR, while the TCRdb copy is restricted to in-frame clones and leaves out a portion. The sample has roughly 120,000 clones; about two thirds are singletons. The sample taken for sequencing was peripheral blood. These receptors all stem from a human donor with acute or convalescent COVID-19. The donor label of this sample is uncertain. The CDR3 runs from the conserved cysteine through the conserved F or W. The D gene is left open where the match is weak. Some rows mark clone size as missing; the rest say once, few, many or name a class of expanded clone.

length: 15; D: .; size: few; V: TRBV28; J: TRBJ1-5; DNA: TGTGCCAGCAGTTTAGCGGGGGCGCGCAATCAGCCCCAGCATTTT; CDR3: CASSLAGARNQPQHF
length: 16; D: TRBD1; size: .; V: TRBV24-1; J: TRBJ1-4; DNA: TGTGCCACCAGTGATTCGAGAGGGACAGGGTATGAAAAACTGTTTTTT; CDR3: CATSDSRGTGYEKLFF
length: 15; D: TRBD1; size: .; V: TRBV9; J: TRBJ1-1; DNA: TGTGCCAGCAGCCCCCGGACAGGGTGGAACACTGAAGCTTTCTTT; CDR3: CASSPRTGWNTEAFF
length: 12; D: .; size: .; V: TRBV3-1/TRBV3-2; J: TRBJ2-1; DNA: TGTGCCAGCAGCCAAACTAACCATGAGCAGTTCTTC; CDR3: CASSQTNHEQFF
length: 16; D: .; size: .; V: TRBV7-8; J: TRBJ2-4; DNA: TGTGCCAGCAGCATGGACATTTTCCTAGCCAAAAACATTCAGTACTTC; CDR3: CASSMDIFLAKNIQYF
length: 20; D: TRBD2; size: .; V: TRBV4-1; J: TRBJ2-3; DNA: TGCGCCAGCAGCCAAGCATCGGGACTAGCGGGGGGGTATCGCACAGATACGCAGTATTTT; CDR3: CASSQASGLAGGYRTDTQYF
length: 14; D: .; size: .; V: TRBV5-1; J: TRBJ1-2; DNA: TGCGCCAGCAGCCCCGTACAGGGTCACTATGGCTACACCTTC; CDR3: CASSPVQGHYGYTF
length: 13; D: TRBD1; size: .; V: TRBV5-5; J: TRBJ2-4; DNA: TGTGCCAGCAGCTTTCAGGGGGCGGACATTCAGTACTTC; CDR3: CASSFQGADIQYF
length: 15; D: TRBD1; size: many; V: TRBV28; J: TRBJ1-6; DNA: TGTGCCAGCAGGCGGACCCACAGGGGTAATTCACCCCTCCACTTT; CDR3: CASRRTHRGNSPLHF
length: 14; D: .; size: once; V: TRBV9; J: TRBJ1-3; DNA: TGTGCCAGCAGCTCCACGAGCTCTGGAAACACCATATATTTT; CDR3: CASSSTSSGNTIYF
length: 15; D: .; size: .; V: TRBV7-6; J: TRBJ2-6; DNA: TGTGCCAGCAGCTTAGAAAGGGGTGGGGCCAACGTCCTGACTTTC; CDR3: CASSLERGGANVLTF
length: 16; D: .; size: .; V: TRBV30; J: TRBJ1-3; DNA: TGTGCCTGGAGTGTCGGGGGTCCGGGATTTGGAAACACCATATATTTT; CDR3: CAWSVGGPGFGNTIYF
length: 19; D: TRBD1; size: .; V: TRBV11-2; J: TRBJ1-3; DNA: TGTGCCAGCAGCTTAGCGATCCGAGGACAGGGTCAAATTGGAAACACCATATATTTT; CDR3: CASSLAIRGQGQIGNTIYF
length: 13; D: .; size: .; V: TRBV28; J: TRBJ1-2; DNA: TGTGCCAGCAGTTTCACAGGTTTCTGGGGCTACACCTTC; CDR3: CASSFTGFWGYTF
length: 17; D: TRBD1; size: .; V: TRBV3-1/TRBV3-2; J: TRBJ1-3; DNA: TGTGCCAGCAGCCAAGGCTACAACAGGGGCTCTGGAAACACCATATATTTT; CDR3: CASSQGYNRGSGNTIYF
length: 15; D: TRBD1; size: .; V: TRBV18; J: TRBJ2-2; DNA: TGTGCCAGCTCACCGTCCCAGGGGGCAACCGGGGAGCTGTTTTTT; CDR3: CASSPSQGATGELFF
length: 14; D: .; size: once; V: TRBV5-1; J: TRBJ2-5; DNA: TGCGCCAGCAGCCGCGGGACAGAGGGAGAGACCCAGTACTTC; CDR3: CASSRGTEGETQYF
length: 14; D: .; size: .; V: TRBV5-1; J: TRBJ2-1; DNA: TGCGCCAGCAACCCAGGGACATCCTACAATGAGCAGTTCTTC; CDR3: CASNPGTSYNEQFF
length: 16; D: TRBD1; size: .; V: TRBV19; J: TRBJ2-6; DNA: TGTGCCAGTAGTGTGATCCCGGGACAGGGGGCCCAGGTCCTGACTTTC; CDR3: CASSVIPGQGAQVLTF
length: 14; D: TRBD1; size: few; V: TRBV25-1; J: TRBJ1-6; DNA: TGTGCCAGCAGTTTTAGCAGGGGGAATTCACCCCTCCACTTT; CDR3: CASSFSRGNSPLHF
length: 14; D: TRBD1; size: .; V: TRBV30; J: TRBJ1-5; DNA: TGTGCCTGGAGCCAGGGGGCGAGGGATCAGCCCCAGCATTTT; CDR3: CAWSQGARDQPQHF
length: 15; D: TRBD2; size: .; V: TRBV7-9; J: TRBJ2-1; DNA: TGTGCCAGCAGCCGCAGGACATCGGCGGGGGGTGAGCAGTTCTTC; CDR3: CASSRRTSAGGEQFF
length: 18; D: TRBD1; size: many; V: TRBV28; J: TRBJ1-3; DNA: TGTGCCAGCAGCCCACCCGGGACAGGGGGAAGGTCTGGAAACACCATATATTTT; CDR3: CASSPPGTGGRSGNTIYF
length: 15; D: .; size: .; V: TRBV19; J: TRBJ2-1; DNA: TGTGCCAGTTCGGCTGGGAAGGGAGGCGTCAATGAGCAGTTCTTC; CDR3: CASSAGKGGVNEQFF
length: 15; D: TRBD2; size: .; V: TRBV10-2; J: TRBJ2-3; DNA: TGCGCCACCACCCTTAGCGGGACTAGCACAGATACGCAGTATTTT; CDR3: CATTLSGTSTDTQYF
length: 12; D: .; size: .; V: TRBV6-5; J: TRBJ2-2; DNA: TGTGCCAGCAACAGGGACACCGGGGAGCTGTTTTTT; CDR3: CASNRDTGELFF
length: 13; D: TRBD2; size: .; V: TRBV19; J: TRBJ2-1; DNA: TGTGCCAGTAGTAGCAGACTAGCGCCTGGACCGTTCTTC; CDR3: CASSSRLAPGPFF
length: 18; D: TRBD2; size: once; V: TRBV30; J: TRBJ2-3; DNA: TGTGCCTGGCTCTTGACTAGCGGGGGTTCCAGACGTCCGGATACGCAGTATTTT; CDR3: CAWLLTSGGSRRPDTQYF
length: 15; D: .; size: .; V: TRBV6-5; J: TRBJ1-5; DNA: TGTGCCAGCAGTTGGCGCAGGGGATCGGATCAGCCCCAGCATTTT; CDR3: CASSWRRGSDQPQHF
length: 15; D: .; size: .; V: TRBV3-1/TRBV3-2; J: TRBJ1-5; DNA: TGTGCCAGCAGCCAAGGAGGTGGGGGGAATCAGCCCCAGCATTTT; CDR3: CASSQGGGGNQPQHF
length: 16; D: TRBD1; size: .; V: TRBV4-2; J: TRBJ2-1; DNA: TGTGCCAGCCGCCGTTGGGGACAGGGCATCCTCAATGAGCAGTTCTTC; CDR3: CASRRWGQGILNEQFF
length: 13; D: .; size: medium-sized; V: TRBV2; J: TRBJ1-1; DNA: TGTGCCAGCAGTCAGGACGGGAAGACTGAAGCTTTCTTT; CDR3: CASSQDGKTEAFF
length: 13; D: .; size: .; V: TRBV9; J: TRBJ2-3; DNA: TGTGCCAGCAGGGGGCTAAGTACAGATACGCAGTATTTT; CDR3: CASRGLSTDTQYF
length: 15; D: TRBD1; size: few; V: TRBV2; J: TRBJ2-3; DNA: TGTGCCAGCAGTGCAGGGGGATCTCGGACAGATACGCAGTATTTT; CDR3: CASSAGGSRTDTQYF
length: 14; D: .; size: .; V: TRBV10-3; J: TRBJ1-4; DNA: TGTGCCATCAGCGAGGAGGGTCAGGATGAAAAACTGTTTTTT; CDR3: CAISEEGQDEKLFF
length: 17; D: .; size: .; V: TRBV5-8; J: TRBJ1-6; DNA: TGTGCCAGCAGCTTGGGACAGCCGAGCTCCTATAATTCACCCCTCCACTTT; CDR3: CASSLGQPSSYNSPLHF
length: 18; D: TRBD1; size: .; V: TRBV5-6; J: TRBJ1-6; DNA: TGTGCCAGCAGCTTTTGGACAGGGCTGGGATCCGATAATTCACCCCTCCACTTT; CDR3: CASSFWTGLGSDNSPLHF
length: 15; D: TRBD1; size: .; V: TRBV18; J: TRBJ1-1; DNA: TGTGCCAGCTCACCATCGGACAGGGGGGGCACTGAAGCTTTCTTT; CDR3: CASSPSDRGGTEAFF
length: 13; D: .; size: .; V: TRBV2; J: TRBJ1-2; DNA: TGTGCCAGCTCAAACGCCCCGGTGATGGGCTACACCTTC; CDR3: CASSNAPVMGYTF
length: 14; D: .; size: .; V: TRBV19; J: TRBJ1-2; DNA: TGTGCCAGTAACTCGGGTTCGGGGGGATATGGCTACACCTTC; CDR3: CASNSGSGGYGYTF
length: 14; D: .; size: .; V: TRBV5-6; J: TRBJ1-6; DNA: TGTGCCAGCAGCTCTAGGGGATATAATTCACCCCTCCACTTT; CDR3: CASSSRGYNSPLHF
length: 15; D: .; size: .; V: TRBV11-1; J: TRBJ1-4; DNA: TGTGCCAGCAGCTTCTCAGCGACAACTAATGAAAAACTGTTTTTT; CDR3: CASSFSATTNEKLFF
length: 13; D: .; size: .; V: TRBV5-1; J: TRBJ2-2; DNA: TGCGCCAGCACCGAGGGGAACACCGGGGAGCTGTTTTTT; CDR3: CASTEGNTGELFF